The sequence of this T cell receptor (beta chain) was determined in a study of T cells in Graves' hyperthyroidism and ophthalmopathy. Notes on the study in general: Before onset, ophthalmopathy was predicted by the model a median roughly 6.8 months earlier.

Diagnosis of hyperthyroidism was new in patients aged 18 to 65, and its duration was under 2 months. TCR beta CDR3 region amplification was performed from RNA transcripts. The primer set for the first-round RT-PCR of the TCR CDR3 was HTBI. TCRdb processed the multiplex PCR reads anew with MiXCR; each CDR3 protein has one entry. Of just under 750,000 distinct CDR3 sequences in the sample, roughly a third are singletons; the top ten hold around 31%. To note about this clonotype: Its antigen remains unidentified. At one end the junction does not follow the germline gene, possibly because of a read error.

In germline, CDR1 is SGHRS, CDR2 YFSETQ. CDR3 size: 13 residues. The V and J genes are TRBV5-1 and TRBJ1-1, with D tentatively TRBD1 (5 bases). The sequencing sample was made of blood. This clonotype originated in a woman aged 40 to 49 with Graves' hyperthyroidism. The CDR3 loop reads CAGSLSRVTEAFF. In DNA form, the CDR3 reads TGCGCCGGCAGCTTAAGCAGGGTGACTGAAGCTTTCTTT.